Each of the 8 T cell receptor beta chains below was sequenced from the same sample in a study of glioma-infiltrating T cells. The iRepertoire nested amplicon-rescue multiplex PCR amplified TCR alpha and beta CDR3s from RNA. TCRdb re-called the multiplex PCR reads with MiXCR, one entry per CDR3 protein. The sample records more than 95,000 distinct CDR3 sequences, approximately 28% being singletons. The specimen sequenced was glioma tissue, nonneoplastic brain tissue, or PBMCs (not recorded which). Receptors originate from a human donor with low-grade glioma or glioblastoma, undergoing nonglioma brain surgery, or in good health (not recorded which).

This clonotype was counted at least ten times. The J gene is TRBJ2-3, the V gene TRBV11-2; D is uncertain. Trimming left V 5 bases short and J 2 bases short, with 11 bases between. The CDR3 has 14 residues. CDR1 and CDR2 (germline): SGHAT, FQNNGV. The CDR3 protein is CASSPWTVTDTQYF. The CDR3 DNA reads as TGTGCCAGCAGCCCCTGGACCGTCACAGATACGCAGTATTTT.

This clonotype was observed a handful of times. The chain links TRBV3-1 to TRBJ1-2; 8 positions match TRBD1. V was pared by 3 bases and J by 7 bases, with 7 bases of the junction left unmatched. The germline V gene has CDR1 LGHDT and CDR2 YNNKEL (reference sequence). The CDR3 contains 14 residues. CDR3 protein: CASSHPGQGRGYTF. DNA for the CDR3: TGTGCCAGCAGCCACCCCGGACAGGGTCGTGGCTACACCTTC.

V is TRBV6-1 and J is TRBJ1-5, with 8 bases fitting TRBD1. This CDR3 region has 12 residues. Germline loops: CDR1 MNHNS, CDR2 SASEGT. Germline trimming cut 7 bases from V and 7 bases from J; bases unmatched to any gene: 3. The CDR3 nucleotides are TGTGCCAGCATCGGGACAGGACAGCCCCAGCATTTT. Its translation: CASIGTGQPQHF.

This chain joins TRBV3-1 and TRBJ1-5, with 11 bases fitting TRBD1. The CDR3 spans 15 residues. Unmatched junction bases numbered 1, after V lost 1 base and J lost 5 bases. Germline V gives CDR1 LGHDT, CDR2 YNNKEL (reference sequence). CDR3 residues: CASSQGDRGDQPQHF. CDR3 coding DNA: TGTGCCAGCAGCCAAGGGGACAGGGGGGATCAGCCCCAGCATTTT.

There are a few counts of this clonotype. The chain uses TRBV6-1 and TRBJ1-2; D is undetermined. Trimming cost V 10 bases and J 2 bases, with 17 bases left between them. The CDR3 is made up of 14 amino acids. Germline CDR1 MNHNS, CDR2 SASEGT. The CDR3 spells CAITPGALNYGYTF. DNA for the CDR3: TGTGCCATCACCCCCGGAGCATTAAACTATGGCTACACCTTC.

This clonotype occurred many times. J is TRBJ1-1 and V is TRBV6-2 or TRBV6-3; D unclear. The germline gives CDR1 MNHEY, CDR2 SVGEGT. Deletions cut 4 bases from V and 0 bases from J, with 6 bases between. The CDR3 consists of 13 residues. The CDR3 loop is CASSFELNTEAFF. Here the CDR3 DNA reads TGTGCCAGCAGTTTCGAGTTGAACACTGAAGCTTTCTTT.

The V call is TRBV6-1, the J call TRBJ1-1; 9 bases match TRBD1. The CDR3 has 16 amino acids. Trimming took 4 bases from V and 4 from J; bases not matched to a gene: 10. Per germline, CDR1 MNHNS and CDR2 SASEGT. The CDR3: CASSATGGSGGTEAFF. For the CDR3, the DNA is TGTGCCAGCAGTGCGACAGGGGGTTCCGGTGGCACTGAAGCTTTCTTT.

This clonotype showed up many times. The rearrangement links TRBV7-3 to TRBJ2-5; D possibly corresponds to TRBD1 (6 bases). Germline CDR1 reads SGHTA; CDR2 reads FQGTGA. The V and J ends lost 2 bases and 5 bases respectively, with 12 bases between them. The length of the CDR3 is 14 residues. The CDR3 reads CASSLEGVPETQYF. DNA for the CDR3: TGTGCCAGCAGCTTAGAGGGGGTTCCGGAGACCCAGTACTTC.